Listed here is a single T cell receptor beta chain. What antigen it recognizes has not been identified. Base qualities are not provided; no much larger clone lies one nucleotide away. The sample comes from a study of OX40 agonist ivuxolimab in advanced cancers. Regarding the complete study: The costimulatory receptor OX40 (CD134) was targeted by ivuxolimab, a fully human IgG2 agonistic monoclonal antibody. Prior anti-PD-1, anti-PD-L1 or anti-CTLA-4 therapy was permitted, and 30% to 50% of dose-escalation patients had received checkpoint inhibitors. Of the approximately 54 dose-escalation patients, hepatocellular carcinoma was present in about 20, melanoma in around 15, renal cell carcinoma in 9 and head and neck cancer in 9. The purpose of peripheral TCRbeta sequencing was to test whether ivuxolimab changed TCR sequence diversity and led to clonal T-cell expansion. The paper covers the monotherapy dose-escalation part of the phase I ivuxolimab trial, which included N ≈ 57 patients. Intravenous ivuxolimab was administered to patients every 2 weeks at six dose levels: 0.01, 0.1, 0.3, 1.5, 3 and 10 mg/kg. Partial responses were achieved by three dose-escalation patients, of whom one had hepatocellular carcinoma and two had cutaneous melanoma. In the dose-escalation cohort, more than 75% of patients were male, and the mean age was approximately 60 years, with a range of roughly 20 to 79. General study outcomes and caveats: After ivuxolimab, CD8+ T cells had more expanded clones than CD4+ T cells on average. Low levels of normalized T-cell clonal expansion were also shown by some nonresponding patients. Antigen specificity was not determined for the clonally expanded peripheral T cells. In partial responders in the 0.1-3.0 mg/kg groups, normalized peripheral clonal expansion was found to be among the lowest, especially among CD8+ T cells. At doses from 0.1 to 3.0 mg/kg, clonal expansion was seen in both CD4+ and CD8+ blood T cells between baseline and week 6.

Genomic DNA was extracted from sorted cells for sequencing of the TCRbeta CDR3 region. The immunoSEQ Assay was used to sequence the TCRbeta CDR3 regions. TCRdb carries this immuneACCESS record with in-frame sequences only. Its versions omit some clonotypes, under half of them owing to an unresolved V gene in the studies checked, with the rest unexplained. Recorded for this sample are around 69,000 clones; 65% to 90% of them occurred a single time. About 1.6% of the sample belongs to the ten largest clones. The trial excluded patients who had a history of autoimmune disease or who were on systemic immunosuppression. Peripheral blood for TCR sequencing was collected from all dose cohorts at baseline, on cycle 4 day 1, and on cycle 7 day 1. Samples came from an open-label, multicenter, first-in-human phase I dose-escalation trial of ivuxolimab. The trial enrolled adults with locally advanced or metastatic head and neck squamous cell, hepatocellular, melanoma or renal cell carcinoma. Before TCR sequencing, CD4+ T cells and CD8+ T cells were sorted from peripheral blood as separate populations.

This material consisted of CD4+ or CD8+ T cells sorted from blood, taken in a trial of the OX40 agonist ivuxolimab. This clonotype was sampled from an adult with an advanced solid tumor such as melanoma, head and neck, liver or kidney cancer.

Read as DNA, the sequence is TGCGCCAGCAGCTTCGGGGAAAACATTCAGTACTTC. Its protein reads: CASSFGENIQYF. Rearrangement joined TRBV5-1 to TRBJ2-4, with TRBD2 as a weak D call on 5 bases. Counted from cysteine to phenylalanine, this CDR3 has 12 amino acids. CDR3 DNA is the only sequence kept; it has 36 bases, read in frame from the first base. The germline V gene specifies SGHRS as CDR1 and YFSETQ as CDR2. V was cut back by 2 bases and J by 5 bases, leaving a gap of 5 bases between them. This CDR3, with the reference TRBV5-1 and TRBJ2-4 proteins standing in past its ends, gives the full variable domain KAGVTQTPRYLIKTRGQQVTLSCSPISGHRSVSWYQQTPGQGLQFLFEYFSETQRNKGNFPGRFSGRQFSNSRSEMNVSTLELGDSALYLCASSFGENIQYFGAGTRLSVL.